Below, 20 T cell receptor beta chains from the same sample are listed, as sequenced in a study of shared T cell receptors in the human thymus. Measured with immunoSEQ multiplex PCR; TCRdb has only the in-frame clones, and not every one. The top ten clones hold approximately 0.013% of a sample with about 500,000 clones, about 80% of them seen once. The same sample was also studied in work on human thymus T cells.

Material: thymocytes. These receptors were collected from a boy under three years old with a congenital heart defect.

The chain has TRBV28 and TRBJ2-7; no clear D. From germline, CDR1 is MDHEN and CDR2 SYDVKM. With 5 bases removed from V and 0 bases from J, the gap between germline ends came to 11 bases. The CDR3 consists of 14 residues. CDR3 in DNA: TGTGCCAGCAGTGAGGCTCAGAGCTCCTACGAGCAGTACTTC. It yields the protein CASSEAQSSYEQYF.

In nucleotides, the CDR3 is TGTGCCAGCAGCCAAATCGGGGCAGGGGCCGGCACAGATACGCAGTATTTT. It translates to CASSQIGAGAGTDTQYF. The chain combines TRBV28 with TRBJ2-3, with D possibly matching TRBD1 (6 bases). There are 17 residues in the CDR3. The germline V and J ends were trimmed by 6 bases and 1 base, with 20 bases remaining between them. Germline V lookup: CDR1 MDHEN, CDR2 SYDVKM.

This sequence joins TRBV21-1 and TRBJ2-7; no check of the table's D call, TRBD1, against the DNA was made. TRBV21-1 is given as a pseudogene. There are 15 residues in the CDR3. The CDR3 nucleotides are TGTGCCAGCAGCAAAGGGCGGCAGGGTCGGTACGAGCAGTACTTC. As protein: CASSKGRQGRYEQYF.

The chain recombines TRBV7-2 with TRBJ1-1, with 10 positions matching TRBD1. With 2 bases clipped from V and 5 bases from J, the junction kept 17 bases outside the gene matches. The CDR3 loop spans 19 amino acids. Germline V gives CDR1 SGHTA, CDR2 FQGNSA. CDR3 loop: CASSLLGQGHRKGGTEAFF. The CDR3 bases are TGTGCCAGCAGCTTATTGGGACAGGGGCATCGGAAGGGAGGGACTGAAGCTTTCTTT.

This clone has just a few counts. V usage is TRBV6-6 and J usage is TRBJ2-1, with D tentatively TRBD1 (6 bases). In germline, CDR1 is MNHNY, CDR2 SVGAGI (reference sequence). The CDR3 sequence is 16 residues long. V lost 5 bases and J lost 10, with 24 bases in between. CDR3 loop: CASSHRTDRWKREQFF. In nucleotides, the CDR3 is TGTGCCAGCAGTCACCGGACAGACCGTTGGAAGAGGGAGCAGTTCTTC.

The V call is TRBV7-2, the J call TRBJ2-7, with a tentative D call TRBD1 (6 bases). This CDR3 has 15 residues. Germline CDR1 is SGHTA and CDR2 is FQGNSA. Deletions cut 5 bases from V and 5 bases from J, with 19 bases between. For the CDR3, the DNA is TGTGCCAGCAGCCTAGGGACACCAACTTTCCACGAGCAGTACTTC. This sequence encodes CASSLGTPTFHEQYF.

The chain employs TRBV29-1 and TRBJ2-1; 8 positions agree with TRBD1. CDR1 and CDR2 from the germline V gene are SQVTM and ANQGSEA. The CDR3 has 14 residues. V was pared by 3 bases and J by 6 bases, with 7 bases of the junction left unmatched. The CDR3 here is CSVEGAGGCNEQFF. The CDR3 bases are TGCAGCGTTGAGGGGGCAGGGGGCTGCAATGAGCAGTTCTTC.

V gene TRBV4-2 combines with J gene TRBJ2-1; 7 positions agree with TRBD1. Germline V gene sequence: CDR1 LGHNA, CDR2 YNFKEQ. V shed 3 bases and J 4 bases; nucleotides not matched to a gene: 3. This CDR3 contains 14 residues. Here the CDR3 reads CASSQNRGYNEQFF. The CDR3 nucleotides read TGTGCCAGCAGCCAGAACAGGGGATACAATGAGCAGTTCTTC.

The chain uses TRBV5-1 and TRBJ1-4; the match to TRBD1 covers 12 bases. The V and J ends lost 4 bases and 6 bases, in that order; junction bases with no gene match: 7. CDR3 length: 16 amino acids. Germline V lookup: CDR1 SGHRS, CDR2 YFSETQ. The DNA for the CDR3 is TGCGCCAGCAGCCCCGGGACAGGGGGCCGGTATGAAAAACTGTTTTTT. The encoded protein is CASSPGTGGRYEKLFF.

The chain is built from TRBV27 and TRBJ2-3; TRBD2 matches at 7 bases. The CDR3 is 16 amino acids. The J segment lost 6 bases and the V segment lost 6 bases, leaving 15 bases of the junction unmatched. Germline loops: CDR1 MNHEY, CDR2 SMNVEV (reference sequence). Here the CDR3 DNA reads TGTGCCAGCAGCCAGCCCCGGACTAGTCGATCGGATACGCAGTATTTT. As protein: CASSQPRTSRSDTQYF.

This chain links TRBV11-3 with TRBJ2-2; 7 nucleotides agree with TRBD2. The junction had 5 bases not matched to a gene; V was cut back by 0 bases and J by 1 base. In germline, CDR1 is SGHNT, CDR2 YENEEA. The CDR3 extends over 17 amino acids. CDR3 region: CASSLDGRERNTGELFF. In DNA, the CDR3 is TGTGCCAGCAGCTTAGATGGGCGGGAGAGGAACACCGGGGAGCTGTTTTTT.

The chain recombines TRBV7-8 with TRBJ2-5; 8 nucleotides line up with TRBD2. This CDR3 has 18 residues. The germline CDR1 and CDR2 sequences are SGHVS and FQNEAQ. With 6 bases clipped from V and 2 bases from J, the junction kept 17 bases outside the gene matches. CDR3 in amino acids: CASSPGGLATFRQETQYF. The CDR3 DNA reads TGTGCCAGCAGTCCCGGCGGACTAGCTACTTTTCGGCAAGAGACCCAGTACTTC.

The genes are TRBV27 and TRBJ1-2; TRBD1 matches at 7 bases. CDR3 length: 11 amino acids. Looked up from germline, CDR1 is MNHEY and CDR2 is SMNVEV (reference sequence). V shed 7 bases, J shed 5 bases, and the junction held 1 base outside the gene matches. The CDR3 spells CASTGGYGYTF. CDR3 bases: TGTGCCAGCACAGGGGGGTATGGCTACACCTTC.

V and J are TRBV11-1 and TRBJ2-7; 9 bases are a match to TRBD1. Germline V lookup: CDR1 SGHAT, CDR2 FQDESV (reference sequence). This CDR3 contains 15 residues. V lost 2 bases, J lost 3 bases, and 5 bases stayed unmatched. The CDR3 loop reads CASSLYGQGRYEQYF. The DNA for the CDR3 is TGTGCCAGCAGCTTATACGGACAGGGGCGCTACGAGCAGTACTTC.

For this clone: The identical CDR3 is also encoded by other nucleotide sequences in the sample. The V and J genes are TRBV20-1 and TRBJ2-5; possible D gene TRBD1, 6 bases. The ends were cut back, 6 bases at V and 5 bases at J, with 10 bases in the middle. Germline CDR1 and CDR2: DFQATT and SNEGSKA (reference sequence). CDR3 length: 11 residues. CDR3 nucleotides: TGCAGTGCCAATAGGGGGGAGACCCAGTACTTC. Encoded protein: CSANRGETQYF.

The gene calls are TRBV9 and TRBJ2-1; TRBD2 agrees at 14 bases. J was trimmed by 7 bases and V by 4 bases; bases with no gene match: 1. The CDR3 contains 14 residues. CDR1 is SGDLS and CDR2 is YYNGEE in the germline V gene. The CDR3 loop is CASSRTSGGNEQFF. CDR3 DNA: TGTGCCAGCAGCCGGACTAGCGGGGGGAATGAGCAGTTCTTC.

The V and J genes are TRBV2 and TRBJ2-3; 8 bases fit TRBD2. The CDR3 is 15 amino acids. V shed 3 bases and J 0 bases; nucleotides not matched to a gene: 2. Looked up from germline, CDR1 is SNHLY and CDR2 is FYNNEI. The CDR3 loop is CASSDGRASTDTQYF. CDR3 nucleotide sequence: TGTGCCAGCAGTGACGGGAGGGCTAGCACAGATACGCAGTATTTT.

The CDR3 region has the DNA TGTGCCAGCAGCTCCCTTCGGGAGTCAGATACGCAGTATTTT. It codes for CASSSLRESDTQYF. This rearrangement joins TRBV27 to TRBJ2-3; D may be TRBD2 (6 bases). This CDR3 is built from 14 residues. Between the trimmed V and J ends, which lost 6 bases and 4 bases, there was a span of 14 bases. Germline assignment: CDR1 MNHEY and CDR2 SMNVEV (reference sequence).

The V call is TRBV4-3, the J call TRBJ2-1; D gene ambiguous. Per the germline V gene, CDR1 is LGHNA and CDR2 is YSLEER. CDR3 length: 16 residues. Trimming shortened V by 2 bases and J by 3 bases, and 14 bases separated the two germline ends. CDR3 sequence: CASSQPNTRYYNEQFF. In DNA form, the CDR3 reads TGCGCCAGCAGCCAACCTAATACGCGATACTACAATGAGCAGTTCTTC.

The CDR3 spells CASSPRYLHSGSPYEQYF. CDR3 bases: TGTGCCAGCAGCCCCCGCTACCTTCATAGCGGGAGCCCCTACGAGCAGTACTTC. V gene TRBV5-4 combines with J gene TRBJ2-7, with 9 bases fitting TRBD2. Germline V lookup: CDR1 SGHNT, CDR2 YYREEE (reference sequence). The CDR3 has 18 residues. The ends lost 4 bases at V and 2 bases at J; junction bases unmatched: 16.